In this sample, the clone carrying this TCR beta chain turned up many times. V trimming: 4 bases; J trimming: 7 bases; junction bases outside the gene matches: 8. The CDR3 is 13 residues long. CDR1 is GTSNPN, CDR2 SVGIG, per germline (reference sequence). The sample originates from a study of T cells in Graves' hyperthyroidism and ophthalmopathy. RNA transcripts gave rise to amplified TCR beta CDR3 regions. First-round RT-PCR of the TCR CDR3 relied on the HTBI primer set. TCRdb re-called the multiplex PCR reads with MiXCR, one entry per CDR3 protein. The table records around 600,000 distinct CDR3 sequences, approximately 15% of them present only once.

This chain connects TRBV30 to TRBJ2-7; 9 bases line up with TRBD1. The specimen was blood. The receptor was derived from a woman aged 45-60 years with Graves' ophthalmopathy. CDR3 sequence (DNA): TGTGCCTGGAATGTACAGGGGGCAGGGGAGCAGTACTTC. Translating gives CAWNVQGAGEQYF.